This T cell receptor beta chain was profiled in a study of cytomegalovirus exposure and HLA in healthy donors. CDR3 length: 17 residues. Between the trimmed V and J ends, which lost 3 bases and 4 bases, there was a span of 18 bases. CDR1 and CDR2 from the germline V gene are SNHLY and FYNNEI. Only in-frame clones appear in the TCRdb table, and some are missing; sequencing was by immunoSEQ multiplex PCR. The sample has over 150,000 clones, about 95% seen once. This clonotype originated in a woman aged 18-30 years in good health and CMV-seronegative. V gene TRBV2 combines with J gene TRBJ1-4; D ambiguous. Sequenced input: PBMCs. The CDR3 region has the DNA TGTGCCAGCAGTGACGCCCCGGCAGGCCATTTTAATGAAAAACTGTTTTTT. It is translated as CASSDAPAGHFNEKLFF. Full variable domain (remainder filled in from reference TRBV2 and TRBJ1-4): EPEVTQTPSHQVTQMGQEVILRCVPISNHLYFYWYRQILGQKVEFLVSFYNNEISEKSEIFDDQFSVERPDGSNFTLKIRSTKLEDSAMYFCASSDAPAGHFNEKLFFGSGTQLSVL.